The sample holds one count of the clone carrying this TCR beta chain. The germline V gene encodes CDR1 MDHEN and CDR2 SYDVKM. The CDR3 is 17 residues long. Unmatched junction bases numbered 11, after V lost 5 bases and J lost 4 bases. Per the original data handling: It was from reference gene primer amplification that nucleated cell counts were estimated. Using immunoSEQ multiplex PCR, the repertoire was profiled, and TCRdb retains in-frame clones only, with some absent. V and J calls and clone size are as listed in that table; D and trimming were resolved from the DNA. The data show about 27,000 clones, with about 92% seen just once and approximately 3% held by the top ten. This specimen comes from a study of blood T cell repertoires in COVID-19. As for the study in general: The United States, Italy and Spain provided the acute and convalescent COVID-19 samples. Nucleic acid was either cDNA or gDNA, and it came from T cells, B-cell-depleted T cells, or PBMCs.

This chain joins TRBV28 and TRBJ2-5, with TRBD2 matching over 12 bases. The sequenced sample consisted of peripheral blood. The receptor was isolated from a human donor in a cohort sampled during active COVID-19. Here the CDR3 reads CASSGTLAGGLRETQYF. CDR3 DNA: TGTGCCAGCAGTGGGACTCTAGCGGGGGGGCTCCGAGAGACCCAGTACTTC. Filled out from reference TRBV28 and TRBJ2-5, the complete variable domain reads DVKVTQSSRYLVKRTGEKVFLECVQDMDHENMFWYRQDPGLGLRLIYFSYDVKMKEKGDIPEGYSVSREKKERFSLILESASTNQTSMYLCASSGTLAGGLRETQYFGPGTRLLVL.